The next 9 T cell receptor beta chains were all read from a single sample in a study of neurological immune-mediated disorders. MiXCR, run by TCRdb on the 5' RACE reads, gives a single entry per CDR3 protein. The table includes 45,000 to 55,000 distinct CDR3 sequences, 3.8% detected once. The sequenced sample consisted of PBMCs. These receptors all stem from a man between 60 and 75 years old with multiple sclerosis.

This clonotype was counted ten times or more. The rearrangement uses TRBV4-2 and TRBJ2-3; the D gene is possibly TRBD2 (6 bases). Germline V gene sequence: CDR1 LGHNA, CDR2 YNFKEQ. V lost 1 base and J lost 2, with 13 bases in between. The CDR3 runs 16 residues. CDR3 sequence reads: CASSQAPGTSTDTQYF. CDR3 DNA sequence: TGTGCCAGCAGCCAAGCCCCCGGGACTTCCACAGATACGCAGTATTTT.

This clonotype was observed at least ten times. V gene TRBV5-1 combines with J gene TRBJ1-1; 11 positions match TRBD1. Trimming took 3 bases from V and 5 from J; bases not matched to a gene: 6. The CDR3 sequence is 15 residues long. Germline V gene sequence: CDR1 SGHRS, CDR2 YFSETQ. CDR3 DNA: TGCGCCAGCAGCTCTGGACAGGGGGCTTGGACTGAAGCTTTCTTT. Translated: CASSSGQGAWTEAFF.

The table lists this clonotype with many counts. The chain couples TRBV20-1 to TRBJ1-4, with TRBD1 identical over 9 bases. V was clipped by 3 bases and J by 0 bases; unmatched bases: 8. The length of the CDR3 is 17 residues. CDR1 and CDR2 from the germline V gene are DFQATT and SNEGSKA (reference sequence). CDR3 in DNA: TGCAGTGCTAGTGCGGGACAGGGAATTTCAACTAATGAAAAACTGTTTTTT. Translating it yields CSASAGQGISTNEKLFF.

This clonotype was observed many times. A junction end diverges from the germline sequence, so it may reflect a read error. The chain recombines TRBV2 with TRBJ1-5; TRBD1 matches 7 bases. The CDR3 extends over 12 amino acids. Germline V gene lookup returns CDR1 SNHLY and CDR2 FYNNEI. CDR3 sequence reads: CASKNAGTEINF. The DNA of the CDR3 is TGTGCCAGCAAAAACGCCGGGACAGAAATCAATTTT.

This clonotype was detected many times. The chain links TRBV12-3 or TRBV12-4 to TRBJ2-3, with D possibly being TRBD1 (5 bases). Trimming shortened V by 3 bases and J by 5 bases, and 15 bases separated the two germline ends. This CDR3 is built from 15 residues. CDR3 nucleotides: TGTGCCAGCAGTTTCGGCAGGGTAGCCGGAGATACGCAGTATTTT. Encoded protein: CASSFGRVAGDTQYF.

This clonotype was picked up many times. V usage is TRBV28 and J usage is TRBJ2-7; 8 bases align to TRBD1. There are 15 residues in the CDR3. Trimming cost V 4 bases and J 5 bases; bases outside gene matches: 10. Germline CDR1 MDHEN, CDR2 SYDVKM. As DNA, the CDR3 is TGTGCCAGCAGTTCCCCGACAGGGGATCGGGACGAGCAGTACTTC. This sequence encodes CASSSPTGDRDEQYF.

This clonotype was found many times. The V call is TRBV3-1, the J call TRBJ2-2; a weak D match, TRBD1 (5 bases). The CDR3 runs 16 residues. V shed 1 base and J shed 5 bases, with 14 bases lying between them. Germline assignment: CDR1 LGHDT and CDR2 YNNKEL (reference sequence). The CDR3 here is CASSQGLPGSTGELFF. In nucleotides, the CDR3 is TGTGCCAGCAGCCAAGGGTTGCCAGGGTCAACCGGGGAGCTGTTTTTT. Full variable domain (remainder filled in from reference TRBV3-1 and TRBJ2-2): DTAVSQTPKYLVTQMGNDKSIKCEQNLGHDTMYWYKQDSKKFLKIMFSYNNKELIINETVPNRFSPKSPDKAHLNLHINSLELGDSAVYFCASSQGLPGSTGELFFGEGSRLTVL.

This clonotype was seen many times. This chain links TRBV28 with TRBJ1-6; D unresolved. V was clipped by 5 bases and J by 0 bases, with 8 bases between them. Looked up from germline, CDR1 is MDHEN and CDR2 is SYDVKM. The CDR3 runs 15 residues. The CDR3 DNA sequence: TGTGCCAGCAGTGACGGGGTCTCCTATAATTCACCCCTCCACTTT. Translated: CASSDGVSYNSPLHF.

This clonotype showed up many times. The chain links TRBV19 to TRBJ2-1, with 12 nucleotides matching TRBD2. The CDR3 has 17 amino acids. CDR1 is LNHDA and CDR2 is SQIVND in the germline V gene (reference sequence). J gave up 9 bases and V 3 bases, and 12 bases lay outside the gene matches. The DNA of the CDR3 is TGTGCCAGTAGTATCACCCTCAGACTAGCGGGAGCGCGTGAGCAGTTCTTC. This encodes CASSITLRLAGAREQFF.